One and the same sample provided the 15 T cell receptor beta chains below, sequenced in a study of blood T cell repertoires in COVID-19. Some clones are missing from TCRdb's copy, which holds only in-frame ones; the method was immunoSEQ multiplex PCR. This table holds some 300,000 clones, about nine tenths found once. Sequenced: PBMCs or T cells enriched from blood (not recorded which). The receptors were sampled from a woman between 35 and 50 years old who had recovered from COVID-19.

The chain employs TRBV7-3 and TRBJ1-5, with 8 bases fitting TRBD1. V was pared by 9 bases and J by 0 bases, with 10 bases of the junction left unmatched. This CDR3 spans 16 amino acids. Germline CDR1 and CDR2: SGHTA and FQGTGA. Here the CDR3 reads CARTHGTGLSNQPQHF. The CDR3 DNA reads as TGTGCCAGGACGCATGGGACAGGACTTAGCAATCAGCCCCAGCATTTT.

This chain connects TRBV6-5 to TRBJ1-2; a weak D match, TRBD1 (5 bases). Germline values: CDR1 MNHEY, CDR2 SVGAGI. Trimming pared 6 bases from V and 4 bases from J, leaving 15 bases between. This CDR3 comprises 14 residues. DNA for the CDR3: TGTGCCAGCAGCCTAGTGACAGCTGGCTATGGCTACACCTTC. Translating it yields CASSLVTAGYGYTF.

In DNA form, the CDR3 reads TGTGCCTGGAGCCCGACTAGGGGAGATACGCAGTATTTT. Translated: CAWSPTRGDTQYF. This rearrangement joins TRBV30 to TRBJ2-3, with TRBD2 as a possible D gene (6 bases). Germline V gene sequence: CDR1 GTSNPN, CDR2 SVGIG (reference sequence). Trimming took 3 bases from V and 5 from J, leaving 12 bases between them. CDR3 size: 13 residues.

The chain joins TRBV6-5 to TRBJ2-5, with 8 bases matching TRBD1. Germline CDR1 is MNHEY and CDR2 is SVGAGI. The CDR3 is 14 amino acids. The V and J ends lost 7 bases and 5 bases, in that order; junction bases with no gene match: 9. DNA for the CDR3: TGTGCCAGCACCAGGACAGGGTGGGACGAGACCCAGTACTTC. Protein: CASTRTGWDETQYF.

In this sample, this clone turned up a few times. The chain employs TRBV18 and TRBJ1-1; the D gene is possibly TRBD1 (6 bases). Per germline, CDR1 KGHSH and CDR2 LQKENI. Trimming removed 5 bases from V and 0 bases from J, with 16 bases in between. CDR3 length: 16 amino acids. The CDR3 coding sequence is TGTGCCAGCTCATCGGCCGAGGGGGTCATGAACACTGAAGCTTTCTTT. Translation gives CASSSAEGVMNTEAFF.

This chain connects TRBV19 to TRBJ1-2, with D uncertain. The CDR3 is 15 amino acids. The V end lost 5 bases, the J end lost 0 bases, and 13 bases lay between the germline ends. Germline CDR1 LNHDA, CDR2 SQIVND (reference sequence). The chain's CDR3 is CASSSWNQANYGYTF. In DNA, the CDR3 is TGTGCCAGTAGTTCCTGGAATCAGGCTAACTATGGCTACACCTTC.

The chain recombines TRBV7-3 with TRBJ2-1; weak D call: TRBD1 (6 bases). In germline, CDR1 is SGHTA, CDR2 FQGTGA. V was clipped by 2 bases and J by 5 bases, with 7 bases between them. The CDR3 totals 13 residues. The CDR3 loop is CASSLHRDNEQFF. The CDR3 DNA follows: TGTGCCAGCAGCTTACACAGGGACAATGAGCAGTTCTTC.

The rearrangement uses TRBV19 and TRBJ2-5; the D gene is possibly TRBD2 (5 bases). The CDR3 is 13 residues long. V was pared by 2 bases and J by 5 bases, with 9 bases between. Germline loops: CDR1 LNHDA, CDR2 SQIVND (reference sequence). The chain's CDR3 is CASSIPRGETQYF. In DNA form, the CDR3 reads TGTGCCAGTAGTATACCTCGAGGGGAGACCCAGTACTTC. Variable domain in full (rest from reference TRBV19 and TRBJ2-5): DGGITQSPKYLFRKEGQNVTLSCEQNLNHDAMYWYRQDPGQGLRLIYYSQIVNDFQKGDIAEGYSVSREKKESFPLTVTSAQKNPTAFYLCASSIPRGETQYFGPGTRLLVL.

The V gene is TRBV12-3 or TRBV12-4, the J gene TRBJ1-2; a possible D gene is TRBD1 (5 bases). V shed 2 bases and J shed 8 bases, with 12 bases lying between them. This CDR3 is 13 amino acids long. CDR3 coding DNA: TGTGCCAGCAGTTTACGGCGGGGGGAGGGCTACACCTTC. Its protein product is CASSLRRGEGYTF.

This clone was seen a single time. The rearrangement joins TRBV2 to TRBJ2-1, with 11 bases lining up with TRBD1. This CDR3 has 13 amino acids. V shed 6 bases and J 8 bases; nucleotides not matched to a gene: 3. CDR1 and CDR2 (germline): SNHLY, FYNNEI. The CDR3 protein is CASRWTGGYEQFF. The CDR3 nucleotides are TGTGCCAGCAGATGGACAGGGGGCTATGAGCAGTTCTTC.

The chain joins TRBV5-1 to TRBJ2-3; 9 bases align to TRBD1. The CDR3 loop spans 14 amino acids. The V gene end was trimmed by 6 bases and the J gene end by 2 bases; junction bases not matched to a gene: 4. CDR1 SGHRS and CDR2 YFSETQ come from the germline V gene. CDR3: CASNGQGHTDTQYF. CDR3 nucleotide sequence: TGCGCCAGCAATGGACAGGGGCACACAGATACGCAGTATTTT.

The rearrangement links TRBV5-1 to TRBJ2-5, with D unclear. The germline gives CDR1 SGHRS, CDR2 YFSETQ. Trimming left V 2 bases short and J 0 bases short, with 8 bases between. The CDR3 totals 14 residues. Here the CDR3 DNA reads TGCGCCAGCAGCTTACGACACAACCAAGAGACCCAGTACTTC. Residues: CASSLRHNQETQYF.

The chain couples TRBV3-1 (or the pseudogene TRBV3-2) to TRBJ1-4, with unresolved D. V was cut by 4 bases and J by 4 bases, with 13 bases left in between. The CDR3 runs to 15 residues. Germline values: CDR1 LGHDT, CDR2 YNNKEL (reference sequence). CDR3 nucleotides: TGTGCCAGCAGCCCTAGGAACGGAGTTAATGAAAAACTGTTTTTT. Encoded protein: CASSPRNGVNEKLFF.

This clone was picked up one time. The chain joins TRBV9 to TRBJ2-7; TRBD1 aligns across 7 bases. This CDR3 is 16 amino acids long. Germline CDR1 SGDLS, CDR2 YYNGEE. J lost 1 base, V lost 4 bases, and 11 bases had no gene match. CDR3 loop: CASSLTDRARSYEQYF. The DNA of the CDR3 is TGTGCCAGCAGCTTAACCGACAGGGCCAGATCCTACGAGCAGTACTTC.

The chain employs TRBV5-1 and TRBJ2-3; 9 bases are shared with TRBD2. This CDR3 has 15 amino acids. From germline, CDR1 is SGHRS and CDR2 YFSETQ. V shed 5 bases, J shed 2 bases, and the junction held 6 bases outside the gene matches. This CDR3 reads CASSLTSGITDTQYF. The DNA of the CDR3 is TGCGCCAGCAGTCTGACTAGCGGAATCACAGATACGCAGTATTTT.